This T cell receptor beta chain was retrieved from a study of blood T cells in healthy people across ages. This clonotype has a handful of counts. A second PCR of about 7 to 11 cycles used a sample-barcoded 5' primer and a J-beta primer mix. In TCRdb, the 5' RACE reads were re-called with MiXCR into one record per CDR3 protein. The table has 800,000 to 1,300,000 distinct CDR3 sequences, about 23% seen once; the top ten hold around 0.75%. These data also formed part of another study, on T cells of mothers and their children.

This receptor was taken from a girl aged 2 to 10 in good health. Sequences were obtained from blood.

The CDR3 DNA is TGTGCCAGCAGCTTACTTAGGGGGCCCAACGCCGGGGAGCTGTTTTTT. This codes for CASSLLRGPNAGELFF. The chain joins TRBV7-3 to TRBJ2-2; 7 bases map to TRBD1. Germline V gene lookup returns CDR1 SGHTA and CDR2 FQGTGA. Losses at the gene ends were 2 bases for V and 6 bases for J; bases not matched to a gene: 9. This CDR3 spans 16 amino acids.